The 22 T cell receptor beta chains reported below all come from one sample, sequenced in a study of blood T cell repertoires in COVID-19. Sequenced by immunoSEQ multiplex PCR; TCRdb stores in-frame clones only, minus some. The data contain 150,000 or so clones, under 85% of them singletons. The sequenced material came from peripheral blood. The origin of the receptors is a man aged 55 to 70 with COVID-19, enrolled during active disease.

The gene calls are TRBV5-1 and TRBJ1-1; the D is unclear. V was clipped by 6 bases and J by 10 bases, with 16 bases between them. The CDR3 spans 12 residues. Germline V lookup: CDR1 SGHRS, CDR2 YFSETQ. The CDR3 nucleotides are TGCGCCAGCACCCCGGGCGGGGAGGCAGCTTTCTTT. Residues: CASTPGGEAAFF.

CDR3 sequence reads: CASSTYTGEPQHF. The CDR3 DNA reads as TGTGCCAGTAGTACTTATACAGGAGAGCCCCAGCATTTT. The chain employs TRBV19 and TRBJ1-5, with D possibly being TRBD1 (5 bases). Germline loops: CDR1 LNHDA, CDR2 SQIVND (reference sequence). V was cut by 4 bases and J by 8 bases, with 12 bases left in between. The CDR3 consists of 13 residues.

This chain connects TRBV10-3 to TRBJ2-3; possible D gene TRBD2, 6 bases. The germline V and J ends were trimmed by 3 bases and 3 bases, with 13 bases remaining between them. The length of the CDR3 is 15 residues. The germline CDR1 and CDR2 sequences are ENHRY and SYGVKD. In nucleotides, the CDR3 is TGTGCCATCAGTGACCTCCCGGGAGATACAGATACGCAGTATTTT. It is translated as CAISDLPGDTDTQYF.

This clone has only a few counts. The chain couples TRBV3-1 (or the pseudogene TRBV3-2) to TRBJ2-7; 8 bases align to TRBD1. The CDR3 is made up of 18 amino acids. In germline, CDR1 is LGHDT, CDR2 YNNKEL (reference sequence). The J segment lost 3 bases and the V segment lost 1 base, leaving 14 bases of the junction unmatched. CDR3 in amino acids: CASSQVVVATDRDYEQYF. CDR3 bases: TGTGCCAGCAGCCAAGTTGTCGTGGCGACGGACAGGGACTACGAGCAGTACTTC.

The chain links TRBV6-5 to TRBJ2-7, with 9 bases identical to TRBD1. CDR1 MNHEY and CDR2 SVGAGI come from the germline V gene. The CDR3 consists of 15 residues. V gave up 6 bases and J gave up 0 bases; unmatched junction bases: 6. CDR3 in amino acids: CASRDGTGSSYEQYF. CDR3 DNA: TGTGCCAGCAGGGATGGGACAGGGAGCTCCTACGAGCAGTACTTC.

Remarks on this clone: The same CDR3 also results from other DNA sequences found in this sample. This chain joins TRBV24-1 and TRBJ1-1; TRBD1 matches at 10 bases. The V and J ends lost 2 bases and 4 bases, in that order; junction bases with no gene match: 6. The CDR3 is 16 residues long. The germline gives CDR1 KGHDR, CDR2 SFDVKD. The DNA for the CDR3 is TGTGCCACCAGTGATTCCAGACAGGGGGCGAGCACTGAAGCTTTCTTT. Encoded protein: CATSDSRQGASTEAFF.

CDR3 nucleotides: TGTGCCAGCAGTTTATTAGCGGGGTTCACCTACGAGCAGTACTTC. It specifies CASSLLAGFTYEQYF. V gene TRBV27 combines with J gene TRBJ2-7; 8 bases agree with TRBD2. CDR1 and CDR2 from the germline V gene are MNHEY and SMNVEV (reference sequence). Germline trimming cut 1 base from V and 2 bases from J; bases unmatched to any gene: 4. The CDR3 extends over 15 amino acids.

The chain links TRBV5-1 to TRBJ1-5; 7 positions agree with TRBD1. This CDR3 has 15 residues. The junction had 6 bases not matched to a gene; V was cut back by 4 bases and J by 2 bases. Germline V lookup: CDR1 SGHRS, CDR2 YFSETQ. The CDR3 DNA follows: TGCGCCAGCAGCGTGACAGGGTCGGGCAATCAGCCCCAGCATTTT. Translating gives CASSVTGSGNQPQHF. Complete variable domain (other parts from reference TRBV5-1 and TRBJ1-5): KAGVTQTPRYLIKTRGQQVTLSCSPISGHRSVSWYQQTPGQGLQFLFEYFSETQRNKGNFPGRFSGRQFSNSRSEMNVSTLELGDSALYLCASSVTGSGNQPQHFGDGTRLSIL.

This clone was picked up a small number of times. This sequence joins TRBV3-1 (or the pseudogene TRBV3-2) and TRBJ1-5; D is undetermined. The V end lost 4 bases, the J end lost 3 bases, and 7 bases lay between the germline ends. Germline lookup yields CDR1 LGHDT and CDR2 YNNKEL (reference sequence). The CDR3 is 13 residues long. The CDR3 DNA reads as TGTGCCAGCAGCCCTACAGACAATCAGCCCCAGCATTTT. Translation gives CASSPTDNQPQHF.

The V call is TRBV19, the J call TRBJ1-4; 8 bases are shared with TRBD1. The CDR3 runs to 15 residues. Per the germline V gene, CDR1 is LNHDA and CDR2 is SQIVND (reference sequence). With 7 bases clipped from V and 4 bases from J, the junction kept 8 bases outside the gene matches. The CDR3: CASTSQTGDNEKLFF. The CDR3 nucleotides read TGTGCCAGTACCTCCCAGACAGGGGATAATGAAAAACTGTTTTTT.

The chain uses TRBV19 and TRBJ1-2, with D possibly TRBD1 on 6 matching bases. The CDR3 contains 16 residues. Trimming took off 4 bases at V and 4 bases at J, with 19 bases between the two ends. Germline lookup yields CDR1 LNHDA and CDR2 SQIVND (reference sequence). The CDR3, as DNA: TGTGCCAGTAGTAAGACCCCACAGACAGGCCCCTATGGCTACACCTTC. This translates into CASSKTPQTGPYGYTF.

Only a few counts were recorded for this clone. The chain recombines TRBV27 with TRBJ1-5; 8 nucleotides line up with TRBD1. Germline assignment: CDR1 MNHEY and CDR2 SMNVEV (reference sequence). This CDR3 has 18 residues. Losses at the gene ends were 3 bases for V and 2 bases for J; bases not matched to a gene: 12. CDR3 sequence: CASSFRYSGGGGNQPQHF. The DNA of the CDR3 is TGTGCCAGCAGTTTCAGGTACTCAGGGGGCGGGGGCAATCAGCCCCAGCATTTT.

The genes are TRBV15 and TRBJ2-1; D is unresolved. The ends were cut back, 0 bases at V and 4 bases at J, with 10 bases in the middle. In germline, CDR1 is LNHNV, CDR2 YYDKDF (reference sequence). CDR3 length: 15 amino acids. The CDR3 is CATSREADIYNEQFF. For the CDR3, the DNA is TGTGCCACCAGCAGAGAGGCCGATATTTACAATGAGCAGTTCTTC.

The rearrangement joins TRBV6-6 to TRBJ1-1; 10 bases are shared with TRBD1. This CDR3 has 15 residues. The germline V gene has CDR1 MNHNY and CDR2 SVGAGI (reference sequence). J was trimmed by 1 base and V by 5 bases; bases with no gene match: 4. The CDR3 bases are TGTGCCAGCAGTCGACAGGGGGCCCAGAACACTGAAGCTTTCTTT. It encodes CASSRQGAQNTEAFF.

The chain uses TRBV21-1 and TRBJ2-1; TRBD2 is taken as the D call from the table, unchecked against the DNA. TRBV21-1 is noted as a pseudogene. CDR3 length: 15 amino acids. The CDR3 bases are TGTGCCAGCAGCAAAGTTTCTAGCGGGGTAAATGAGCAGTTCTTC. This gives the protein CASSKVSSGVNEQFF.

This chain uses TRBV5-8 with TRBJ1-5; D gene ambiguous. The CDR3 covers 12 residues. V shed 5 bases and J shed 4 bases, with 7 bases lying between them. Germline loops: CDR1 SGHTS, CDR2 YDEGEE. The CDR3 reads CASRQSNQPQHF. CDR3 bases: TGTGCCAGCAGGCAGTCGAATCAGCCCCAGCATTTT.

This clone was seen only a few times. J is TRBJ1-6 and V is TRBV7-3; a weak D match, TRBD1 (5 bases). The CDR3 is 16 residues long. V dropped 4 bases and J dropped 10 bases, with 20 bases sitting between them. Per germline, CDR1 SGHTA and CDR2 FQGTGA. The CDR3 region has the DNA TGTGCCAGCAGCTACGGGAGCCCTAGGGGCACGTCACCCCTCCACTTT. Translating it yields CASSYGSPRGTSPLHF.

This chain connects TRBV24-1 to TRBJ2-3; possible D gene TRBD1, 5 bases. Germline lookup yields CDR1 KGHDR and CDR2 SFDVKD. The CDR3 has 15 residues. The germline V and J ends were trimmed by 4 bases and 4 bases, with 14 bases remaining between them. The CDR3 region has the DNA TGTGCCACCAGTGAAAGGGGAAGGGGCTCAGATACGCAGTATTTT. As protein: CATSERGRGSDTQYF.

A single count supports this clone. The gene calls are TRBV12-3 or TRBV12-4 and TRBJ1-5; D is uncertain. The CDR3 sequence is 13 residues long. Trimming took off 2 bases at V and 5 bases at J, with 7 bases between the two ends. CDR3 loop: CASSLKQHQPQHF. CDR3 nucleotides: TGTGCCAGCAGTTTAAAACAGCATCAGCCCCAGCATTTT.

This clone was counted once. This rearrangement joins TRBV7-9 to TRBJ1-2; 7 bases agree with TRBD1. CDR1 SEHNR and CDR2 FQNEAQ come from the germline V gene (reference sequence). The V segment lost 0 bases and the J segment 0 bases; nucleotides outside the gene matches: 4. The CDR3 sequence is 16 residues long. CDR3: CASSLAPGQTNYGYTF. The CDR3 nucleotides read TGTGCCAGCAGCTTAGCGCCGGGACAGACTAACTATGGCTACACCTTC.

This rearrangement joins TRBV25-1 to TRBJ1-2, with TRBD1 identical over 7 bases. This CDR3 comprises 18 residues. J lost 0 bases, V lost 3 bases, and 13 bases had no gene match. Germline loops: CDR1 MGHDK, CDR2 SYGVNS. The CDR3 protein is CASSDTGTDLYSNYGYTF. The DNA for the CDR3 is TGTGCCAGCAGTGATACCGGGACAGACCTATACTCTAACTATGGCTACACCTTC.

A note on this clone: Other nucleotide sequences from this sample produce the same CDR3. This chain joins TRBV7-2 and TRBJ1-1, with D tentatively TRBD1 (6 bases). The germline V and J ends were trimmed by 2 bases and 0 bases, with 7 bases remaining between them. Germline CDR1 is SGHTA and CDR2 is FQGNSA. The CDR3 has 14 residues. The CDR3, as DNA: TGTGCCAGCAGCTTACAGGGGATGAACACTGAAGCTTTCTTT. Its translation is CASSLQGMNTEAFF.